This T cell receptor (beta chain) stems from a study of blood T cell repertoires in COVID-19. Study-wide context: PBMCs, B-cell-depleted T cells, or T cells provided the cDNA or gDNA that made up the material.

This CDR3 comprises 16 residues. V shed 1 base and J 4 bases; nucleotides not matched to a gene: 2. In germline, CDR1 is SGHVS, CDR2 FNYEAQ. A single count supports this clone. Before being deemed recovered, Cohort 3 donors had two negative PCRs, clearance, or symptom resolution. The table came from immunoSEQ multiplex PCR; TCRdb's copy has only in-frame clones and leaves some out. The sample lists under 300,000 clones; about 90% were seen once. The rearrangement joins TRBV7-6 to TRBJ2-1; 12 bases map to TRBD2. The sequence derives from a woman between 55 and 75 years old who had recovered from COVID-19. Sequences were obtained from PBMCs or T cells enriched from blood (not recorded which). The CDR3, as DNA: TGTGCCAGCAGCTTAGAAGGGACTAGCGGGTACAATGAGCAGTTCTTC. Translation gives CASSLEGTSGYNEQFF. The whole variable domain, remainder taken from reference TRBV7-6 and TRBJ2-1, is GAGVSQSPRYKVTKRGQDVALRCDPISGHVSLYWYRQALGQGPEFLTYFNYEAQQDKSGLPNDRFSAERPEGSISTLTIQRTEQRDSAMYRCASSLEGTSGYNEQFFGPGTRLTVL.